These 19 T cell receptor beta chains share one sample of origin, sequenced in a study of OX40 agonist ivuxolimab in advanced cancers. Produced via immunoSEQ multiplex PCR; TCRdb's table is partial and in-frame only. The sample yields 35,000 to 45,000 clones, around 90% seen once. Here the sequenced sample was CD4+ or CD8+ T cells sorted from blood, taken in a trial of the OX40 agonist ivuxolimab. Every receptor here comes from an adult with an advanced solid tumor such as melanoma, head and neck, liver or kidney cancer.

Worth noting for this clone: Other DNA sequences from this sample encode an identical CDR3 as well. This sequence joins TRBV6-6 and TRBJ1-2; D call uncertain. Trimming shortened V by 8 bases and J by 9 bases, and 13 bases separated the two germline ends. The CDR3 is 11 amino acids. CDR1 MNHNY and CDR2 SVGAGI come from the germline V gene (reference sequence). The CDR3 loop is CASRDAESYTF. As DNA, the CDR3 is TGTGCCAGCCGAGACGCAGAGAGCTACACCTTC.

The chain recombines TRBV27 with TRBJ2-1; perhaps D is TRBD1 or TRBD2 (6 bases each). Germline CDR1 MNHEY, CDR2 SMNVEV (reference sequence). The CDR3 length is 17 residues. Trimming cost V 0 bases and J 2 bases, with 14 bases left between them. The CDR3 spells CASSLSKGGTTYNEQFF. As DNA, the CDR3 is TGTGCCAGCAGTTTATCGAAAGGGGGGACCACCTACAATGAGCAGTTCTTC.

This sequence joins TRBV27 and TRBJ1-2; no definite D call. The CDR3 loop spans 14 amino acids. Germline V gene data show CDR1 as MNHEY and CDR2 as SMNVEV (reference sequence). V was trimmed by 3 bases and J by 4 bases, leaving 12 bases between them. The CDR3 bases are TGTGCCAGCAGTTTCACCGATTCCCCCTATGGCTACACCTTC. It translates to CASSFTDSPYGYTF.

This clone was observed a few times. This rearrangement joins TRBV27 to TRBJ2-1; no firm D call. Germline V gives CDR1 MNHEY, CDR2 SMNVEV (reference sequence). The CDR3 extends over 14 amino acids. Trimming cost V 4 bases and J 0 bases, with 7 bases left between them. CDR3 protein: CASSSLSSYNEQFF. CDR3 bases: TGTGCCAGCAGTTCACTGAGCTCCTACAATGAGCAGTTCTTC.

This clone was recorded a few times. The rearrangement uses TRBV28 and TRBJ2-7; D is possibly TRBD2 (6 bases). CDR3 length: 14 residues. The ends were cut back, 8 bases at V and 5 bases at J, with 19 bases in the middle. Germline CDR1 and CDR2: MDHEN and SYDVKM. The CDR3 nucleotides are TGTGCCAGCGGGTTGGGGCGGGATCTAGACGAGCAGTACTTC. This codes for CASGLGRDLDEQYF.

J is TRBJ2-5 and V is TRBV19; 7 bases line up with TRBD1. With V trimmed by 0 bases and J by 0 bases, 1 base remained unmatched. Germline V gives CDR1 LNHDA, CDR2 SQIVND (reference sequence). The CDR3 covers 15 residues. The DNA of the CDR3 is TGTGCCAGTAGTATAGATGGGACAGACCAAGAGACCCAGTACTTC. Its protein is CASSIDGTDQETQYF.

CDR3 sequence: CASSFLPSGSYYEQFF. The CDR3 nucleotides are TGTGCCAGCAGCTTTTTACCCAGCGGGAGTTACTATGAGCAGTTCTTC. The chain has TRBV7-2 and TRBJ2-1, with 8 nucleotides matching TRBD2. The junction had 12 bases not matched to a gene; V was cut back by 3 bases and J by 8 bases. Germline CDR1 reads SGHTA; CDR2 reads FQGNSA. The CDR3 runs 16 residues.

CDR3 bases: TGTGCCAGTAGTGATCAGGGACTAGCGGCCTACGAGCAGTACTTC. It encodes CASSDQGLAAYEQYF. The rearrangement uses TRBV19 and TRBJ2-7, with TRBD2 matching over 11 bases. Trimming took 5 bases from V and 2 from J; bases not matched to a gene: 5. Germline CDR1 and CDR2: LNHDA and SQIVND (reference sequence). The CDR3 totals 15 residues.

This chain links TRBV1 with TRBJ2-5. TRBV1 is deemed a pseudogene. CDR3 length equals 14 residues. CDR3 nucleotide sequence: TGCACCAGCCCCCAGGGAGCGTTCCAAGAGACCCAGTACTTC. Its translation: CTSPQGAFQETQYF.

The table lists this clone with a few counts. This chain uses TRBV7-9 with TRBJ1-1; D is possibly TRBD1 (5 bases). V lost 4 bases to trimming and J lost 0 bases, with 15 bases between them. There are 16 residues in the CDR3. The V gene's germline CDR1 is SEHNR and CDR2 FQNEAQ (reference sequence). The CDR3 coding sequence is TGTGCCAGCAGCTCAGTCCCCGGGGCCATGAACACTGAAGCTTTCTTT. Its protein product is CASSSVPGAMNTEAFF.

This rearrangement joins TRBV7-2 to TRBJ1-1, with TRBD1 matching over 8 bases. The V gene end was trimmed by 3 bases and the J gene end by 3 bases; junction bases not matched to a gene: 3. Germline V gene data show CDR1 as SGHTA and CDR2 as FQGNSA. The CDR3 contains 14 residues. The CDR3 reads CASSLDREDTEAFF. The CDR3, as DNA: TGTGCCAGCAGCTTGGACAGGGAGGACACTGAAGCTTTCTTT.

The V and J genes are TRBV28 and TRBJ2-3, with TRBD2 matching over 9 bases. V gave up 5 bases and J gave up 2 bases; unmatched junction bases: 8. The germline V gene encodes CDR1 MDHEN and CDR2 SYDVKM. This CDR3 is built from 16 residues. The CDR3 here is CASSPISGSSTDTQYF. For the CDR3, the DNA is TGTGCCAGCAGTCCGATTAGCGGGAGCTCCACAGATACGCAGTATTTT.

A few counts support this clone. V gene TRBV7-6 combines with J gene TRBJ2-2, with 9 positions matching TRBD1. V was clipped by 3 bases and J by 7 bases; unmatched bases: 6. This CDR3 comprises 15 residues. The germline V gene encodes CDR1 SGHVS and CDR2 FNYEAQ. This CDR3 reads CASSLMGQGDGELFF. CDR3 DNA: TGTGCCAGCAGCTTGATGGGACAGGGTGACGGGGAGCTGTTTTTT.

The V call is TRBV19, the J call TRBJ2-7; 7 positions agree with TRBD1. The CDR3 runs 14 residues. In germline, CDR1 is LNHDA, CDR2 SQIVND (reference sequence). V dropped 5 bases and J dropped 2; count of bases not matched to a gene: 6. CDR3 sequence: CASSPWDRAYEQYF. Written as DNA, the CDR3 is TGTGCCAGTAGTCCCTGGGACAGAGCCTACGAGCAGTACTTC.

The CDR3 DNA is TGTGCCAGCAGCGCCCGAGGGGTCACAGATACGCAGTATTTT. It codes for CASSARGVTDTQYF. This chain links TRBV9 with TRBJ2-3, with D perhaps given as TRBD1 or TRBD2 (5 bases each). The V end lost 3 bases, the J end lost 2 bases, and 10 bases lay between the germline ends. The CDR3 has 14 amino acids. Germline V gene data show CDR1 as SGDLS and CDR2 as YYNGEE. Complete variable domain (other parts from reference TRBV9 and TRBJ2-3): DSGVTQTPKHLITATGQRVTLRCSPRSGDLSVYWYQQSLDQGLQFLIQYYNGEERAKGNILERFSAQQFPDLHSELNLSSLELGDSALYFCASSARGVTDTQYFGPGTRLTVL.

The J gene is TRBJ1-3, the V gene TRBV11-3; no clear D. V shed 5 bases and J shed 0 bases, with 11 bases lying between them. This CDR3 has 15 amino acids. CDR1 is SGHNT and CDR2 is YENEEA in the germline V gene. This CDR3 reads CASSRTDLSGNTIYF. The CDR3 DNA is TGTGCCAGCAGCCGGACGGACCTCTCTGGAAACACCATATATTTT.

The rearrangement links TRBV19 to TRBJ2-2, with D hard to call. Trimming took off 5 bases at V and 8 bases at J, with 12 bases between the two ends. The CDR3 consists of 13 residues. CDR1 is LNHDA, CDR2 SQIVND, per germline (reference sequence). CDR3 region: CASSLVGAGELFF. CDR3 coding DNA: TGTGCCAGTAGTTTGGTAGGAGCTGGGGAGCTGTTTTTT. The full variable domain, in which reference TRBV19 and TRBJ2-2 provide the parts outside the CDR3, is DGGITQSPKYLFRKEGQNVTLSCEQNLNHDAMYWYRQDPGQGLRLIYYSQIVNDFQKGDIAEGYSVSREKKESFPLTVTSAQKNPTAFYLCASSLVGAGELFFGEGSRLTVL.

The chain links TRBV4-1 to TRBJ1-1; D unclear. There are 14 residues in the CDR3. Germline V CDR1 and CDR2: MGHRA, YSYEKL. V gave up 1 base and J gave up 2 bases, with 8 bases separating them. DNA of the CDR3: TGCGCCAGCAGCCAAGTTTTCGGAAACACTGAAGCTTTCTTT. It encodes CASSQVFGNTEAFF.

This clone was observed a single time. J is TRBJ1-1 and V is TRBV10-3; D is unclear. The CDR3 is made up of 14 amino acids. Trimming took 4 bases from V and 2 from J, leaving 11 bases between them. Looked up from germline, CDR1 is ENHRY and CDR2 is SYGVKD. The CDR3 region has the DNA TGTGCCATCAGTGTCACACCCCAAAACACTGAAGCTTTCTTT. Translated: CAISVTPQNTEAFF.